These T cell receptor beta chains were read from a single sample in a study of shared clonotypes between healthy human individuals. Repertoires were generated with immunoSEQ multiplex PCR, while TCRdb's copy carries only in-frame clones and drops some. The sample lists under 2,500,000 clones, around 95% seen once, with over 0.1% in the top ten. Sequences were obtained from naive CD4+ T cells sorted from blood. The receptors here all came from a man younger than 35 in good health. The CDR3 runs from the conserved cysteine through the conserved F or W. The D gene is left open where the match is weak. Clone size is not always given. Where it is, it says once, few, many or a class for expanded clones.

abundance	v_gene	len	d_gene	j_gene	CDR3nt	CDR3aa
.	TRBV11-2	17	TRBD2	TRBJ2-7	TGTGCCAGCAGCACGGTTCGGACTAGCGGGTCTCTGTACGAGCAGTACTTC	CASSTVRTSGSLYEQYF
.	TRBV19	15	TRBD1	TRBJ1-2	TGTGCCAGTAGTAGGGGACAGGGGCCTAACTATGGCTACACCTTC	CASSRGQGPNYGYTF
.	TRBV4-1	17	TRBD2	TRBJ2-3	TGCGCCAGCAGTAGGGAGCGGGGACCCGCTAGCACAGATACGCAGTATTTT	CASSRERGPASTDTQYF
.	TRBV14	14	.	TRBJ2-1	TGTGCCAGCAGCCAAGCGGGGTATTACAATGAGCAGTTCTTC	CASSQAGYYNEQFF
once	TRBV15	18	TRBD1	TRBJ1-5	TGTGCCACCAGCAGAAAACTGACAGGGAGCGGGGGCAATCAGCCCCAGCATTTT	CATSRKLTGSGGNQPQHF
.	TRBV10-3	14	.	TRBJ2-7	TGTGCCATCAGTGAGGGGGGGCAGGCAAACGAGCAGTACTTC	CAISEGGQANEQYF
.	TRBV7-2	12	.	TRBJ2-2	TGTGCCAGCAGCTTAAAGAACGGGGAGCTGTTTTTT	CASSLKNGELFF
.	TRBV6-5	14	TRBD2	TRBJ2-7	TGTGCCAGCACGTCCGGCGGGAGGTCCTACGAGCAGTACTTC	CASTSGGRSYEQYF
.	TRBV4-3	16	.	TRBJ2-4	TGCGCCAGCAGCCAAGATGCGGGGCCTGGAGGAAACATTCAGTACTTC	CASSQDAGPGGNIQYF
.	TRBV7-2	14	.	TRBJ2-5	TGTGCCAGCAGCTTAGGAGACAGTCAAGAGACCCAGTACTTC	CASSLGDSQETQYF
.	TRBV12-5	12	.	TRBJ2-3	TGTGCTAGTGGTACTGATGGAGATACGCAGTATTTT	CASGTDGDTQYF
.	TRBV20-1	11	.	TRBJ1-1	TGCAGTGCTAGGCCGGGCACTGAAGCTTTCTTT	CSARPGTEAFF
.	TRBV5-1	15	.	TRBJ1-2	TGCGCCAGCAGCCCCAGCCCGGACAGACAGTATGGCTACACCTTC	CASSPSPDRQYGYTF
.	TRBV9	14	.	TRBJ1-6	TGTGCCAGCAGCGTATTGACGGAAAATTCACCCCTCCACTTT	CASSVLTENSPLHF
.	TRBV9	14	.	TRBJ1-6	TGTGCCAGCAGCGTATGGGATTTTAATTCACCCCTCCACTTT	CASSVWDFNSPLHF
.	TRBV5-8	16	.	TRBJ1-2	TGTGCCAGCAGGAGCCATCGGGACGGCGCTTTCTATGGCTACACCTTC	CASRSHRDGAFYGYTF
.	TRBV6-6	16	TRBD1	TRBJ2-3	TGTGCCAGCAGGCCCGGGACAGGGATTAGCACAGATACGCAGTATTTT	CASRPGTGISTDTQYF